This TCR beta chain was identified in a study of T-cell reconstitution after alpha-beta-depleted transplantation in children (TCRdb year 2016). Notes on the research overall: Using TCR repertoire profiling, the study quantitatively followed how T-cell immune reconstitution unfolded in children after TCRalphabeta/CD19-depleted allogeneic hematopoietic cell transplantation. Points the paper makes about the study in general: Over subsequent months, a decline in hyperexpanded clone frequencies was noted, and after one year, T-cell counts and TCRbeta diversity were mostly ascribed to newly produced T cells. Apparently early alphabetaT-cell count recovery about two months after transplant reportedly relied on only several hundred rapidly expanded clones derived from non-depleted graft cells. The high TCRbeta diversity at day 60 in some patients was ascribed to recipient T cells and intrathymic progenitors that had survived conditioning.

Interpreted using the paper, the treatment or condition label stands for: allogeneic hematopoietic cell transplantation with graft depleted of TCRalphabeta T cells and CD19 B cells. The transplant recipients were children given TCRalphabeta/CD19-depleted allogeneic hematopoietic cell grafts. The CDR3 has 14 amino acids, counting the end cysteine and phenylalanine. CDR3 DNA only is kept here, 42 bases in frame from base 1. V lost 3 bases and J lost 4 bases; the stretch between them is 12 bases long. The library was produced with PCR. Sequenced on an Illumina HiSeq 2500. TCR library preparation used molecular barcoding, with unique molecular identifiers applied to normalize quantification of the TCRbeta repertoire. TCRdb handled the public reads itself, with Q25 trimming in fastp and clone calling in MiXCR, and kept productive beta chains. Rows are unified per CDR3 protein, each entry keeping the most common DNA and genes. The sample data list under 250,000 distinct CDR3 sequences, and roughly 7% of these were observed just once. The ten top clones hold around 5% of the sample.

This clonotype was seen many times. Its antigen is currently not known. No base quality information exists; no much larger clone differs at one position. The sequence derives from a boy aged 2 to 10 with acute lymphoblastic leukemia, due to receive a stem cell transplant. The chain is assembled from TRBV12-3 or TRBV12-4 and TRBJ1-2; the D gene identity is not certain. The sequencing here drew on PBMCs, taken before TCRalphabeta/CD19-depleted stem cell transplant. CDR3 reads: CASSFPGRIYGYTF. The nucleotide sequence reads TGTGCCAGCAGTTTCCCAGGAAGAATCTATGGCTACACCTTC.